The 10 T cell receptor beta chains below all came from one sample that was sequenced in a study of blood T cells in healthy people across ages. Through a sample-barcoded 5' primer and a J-beta primer mix, a second PCR was run for about 6 to 11 cycles. Via MiXCR, TCRdb re-called the 5' RACE reads, giving one row per CDR3 protein. The sample yields 550,000 to 800,000 distinct CDR3 sequences, approximately 31% seen once. Input material: blood. These receptors were obtained from a woman older than 75 in good health.

This clonotype was recorded at least ten times. The V gene is TRBV9, the J gene TRBJ2-7; D gene uncertain. V lost 0 bases to trimming and J lost 0 bases, with 10 bases between them. CDR3 size: 15 residues. Germline values: CDR1 SGDLS, CDR2 YYNGEE. CDR3 nucleotide sequence: TGTGCCAGCAGCGTAGGGACCCAGAGCTCCTACGAGCAGTACTTC. This sequence encodes CASSVGTQSSYEQYF.

This chain connects TRBV7-2 to TRBJ2-1; tentatively, D is TRBD2 (6 bases). Germline V gene lookup returns CDR1 SGHTA and CDR2 FQGNSA. V lost 7 bases, J lost 7 bases, and 20 bases lay in between. The CDR3 is 15 residues long. CDR3 protein: CASTSGGISGNEQFF. DNA of the CDR3: TGTGCCAGCACCAGTGGCGGGATATCGGGGAATGAGCAGTTCTTC.

The V call is TRBV4-2, the J call TRBJ2-3; 12 bases fit TRBD2. The germline gives CDR1 LGHNA, CDR2 YNFKEQ. The CDR3 runs to 17 residues. With V trimmed by 3 bases and J by 2 bases, 6 bases remained unmatched. The CDR3 reads CASSQELAGGHTDTQYF. The CDR3, as DNA: TGTGCCAGCAGCCAGGAACTAGCGGGGGGCCACACAGATACGCAGTATTTT.

This CDR3 reads CASSQDEGRAFF. CDR3 nucleotides: TGTGCCAGCAGCCAAGACGAGGGACGGGCTTTCTTT. The V gene is TRBV3-1, the J gene TRBJ1-1; D perhaps matches TRBD1 (5 bases). The CDR3 contains 12 residues. V lost 0 bases and J lost 11, with 10 bases in between. Germline loops: CDR1 LGHDT, CDR2 YNNKEL (reference sequence).

At least ten counts were recorded for this clonotype. The chain employs TRBV5-1 and TRBJ2-3, with TRBD2 matching 11 bases. The V segment lost 1 base and the J segment 2 bases; nucleotides outside the gene matches: 12. The CDR3 is 19 residues long. In germline, CDR1 is SGHRS, CDR2 YFSETQ. CDR3 protein: CASSLYRPTSGVVTDTQYF. The CDR3, as DNA: TGCGCCAGCAGCTTGTATCGGCCGACTAGCGGGGTCGTCACAGATACGCAGTATTTT.

This clonotype was recorded many times. The chain couples TRBV3-1 to TRBJ2-7, with 14 positions matching TRBD2. In germline, CDR1 is LGHDT, CDR2 YNNKEL (reference sequence). This CDR3 region has 15 residues. After removal of 4 bases from V and 6 bases from J, the junction contained 5 bases not matched to a gene. For the CDR3, the DNA is TGTGCCAGCAGCCCGGGACTAGCGGGGGTAGGCGAGCAGTACTTC. It encodes CASSPGLAGVGEQYF.

Ten or more counts support this clonotype. V and J are TRBV10-2 and TRBJ1-2, with no clear D. Trimming shortened V by 4 bases and J by 3 bases, and 3 bases separated the two germline ends. The CDR3 loop spans 11 amino acids. CDR1 is WSHSY and CDR2 is SAAADI in the germline V gene. The CDR3 region is CASSGDYGYTF. Written as DNA, the CDR3 is TGCGCCAGCAGTGGGGACTATGGCTACACCTTC.

The chain carries TRBV5-1 and TRBJ1-1, with TRBD1 matching 8 bases. The CDR3 has 14 residues. Unmatched junction bases numbered 6, after V lost 3 bases and J lost 5 bases. Germline V gene data show CDR1 as SGHRS and CDR2 as YFSETQ. The CDR3 reads CASSSDRDRTEAFF. Here the CDR3 DNA reads TGCGCCAGCAGCTCGGATCGGGACAGGACTGAAGCTTTCTTT.

The gene calls are TRBV6-5 and TRBJ2-3; no clear D. Germline CDR1 is MNHEY and CDR2 is SVGAGI. With 7 bases removed from V and 0 bases from J, the gap between germline ends came to 14 bases. The CDR3 extends over 15 amino acids. CDR3 loop: CASTKEVFSTDTQYF. CDR3 DNA: TGTGCCAGCACAAAGGAAGTGTTTAGCACAGATACGCAGTATTTT.

This clonotype came up a few times. The rearrangement joins TRBV19 to TRBJ2-4; either TRBD1 or TRBD2 may fit D (5 bases each). CDR1 is LNHDA, CDR2 SQIVND, per germline (reference sequence). Trimming removed 3 bases from V and 1 base from J, with 13 bases in between. There are 16 residues in the CDR3. As DNA, the CDR3 is TGTGCCAGTAGTATCGAGGGGTTGGGGGCCAAAAACATTCAGTACTTC. Amino acids: CASSIEGLGAKNIQYF. The full variable domain, in which reference TRBV19 and TRBJ2-4 provide the parts outside the CDR3, is DGGITQSPKYLFRKEGQNVTLSCEQNLNHDAMYWYRQDPGQGLRLIYYSQIVNDFQKGDIAEGYSVSREKKESFPLTVTSAQKNPTAFYLCASSIEGLGAKNIQYFGAGTRLSVL.